The source of this T cell receptor beta chain is a study of blood T cell repertoires in COVID-19. Across the study: Collection of acute and convalescent COVID-19 samples took place in the United States, Italy and Spain. T cells, B-cell-depleted T cells, or PBMCs supplied cDNA or gDNA.

As to this clone: An end of the junction differs from the germline gene, which may be a read error.

The CDR3 sequence is 14 residues long. CDR1 is SGHTA and CDR2 is FQGNSA in the germline V gene. In the authors' workflow: Cell counts per sample came from amplifying reference gene primers. Assay used: immunoSEQ multiplex PCR; TCRdb lists only in-frame clones, some missing. The V and J calls and clone size are taken from that table; D and trimming were inferred from the DNA. The sample carries approximately 160,000 clones, roughly 83% recorded once. The sequenced material came from peripheral blood. This sequence originates from a woman of 80 years or more with active or convalescent COVID-19. The genes are TRBV7-2 and TRBJ1-4; D remains ambiguous. The CDR3: CASSLGALNEKLFF. CDR3 DNA sequence: TGTGCCAGCAGCTTAGGGGCGCTTAATGAGAAACTGTTTTTT.